Presented here are 15 T cell receptor beta chains from one specimen sequenced in a study of OX40 agonist ivuxolimab in advanced cancers. Clones were sequenced by immunoSEQ multiplex PCR, and TCRdb holds only the in-frame ones, with some missing. The sample has 56,000 or so clones; over 80% are singletons. This material consisted of CD4+ or CD8+ T cells sorted from blood, taken in a trial of the OX40 agonist ivuxolimab. The origin of the receptors is an adult with an advanced solid tumor such as melanoma, head and neck, liver or kidney cancer.

The chain has TRBV28 and TRBJ1-2, with a possible D match to TRBD1 (6 bases). Germline CDR1 is MDHEN and CDR2 is SYDVKM. Trimming cost V 7 bases and J 4 bases, with 22 bases left between them. The CDR3 sequence is 16 residues long. CDR3 in amino acids: CASTHPDRDNIYGYTF. In DNA form, the CDR3 reads TGTGCCAGCACCCACCCGGACCGGGACAACATCTATGGCTACACCTTC.

The chain recombines TRBV28 with TRBJ2-1; TRBD2 aligns across 10 bases. Trimming at V came to 6 bases and at J to 4 bases, leaving 12 bases not matched to a gene. This CDR3 is 17 amino acids long. Germline-derived CDR1 and CDR2 are MDHEN and SYDVKM. Written as DNA, the CDR3 is TGTGCCAGCAGACCTTCAGAAGGACTAGCGGTTTACAATGAGCAGTTCTTC. Translated, it gives CASRPSEGLAVYNEQFF.

The CDR3 reads CASSQDLGGAEQFF. CDR3 DNA: TGCGCCAGCAGCCAAGATTTAGGCGGGGCTGAGCAGTTCTTC. The chain couples TRBV4-1 to TRBJ2-1; D may be TRBD2 (6 bases). From germline, CDR1 is MGHRA and CDR2 YSYEKL. V was clipped by 0 bases and J by 9 bases, with 12 bases between them. The CDR3 covers 14 residues.

V gene TRBV5-8 combines with J gene TRBJ1-4, with TRBD1 identical over 9 bases. The ends lost 4 bases at V and 0 bases at J; junction bases unmatched: 4. In germline, CDR1 is SGHTS, CDR2 YDEGEE. The CDR3 length is 16 residues. The CDR3 here is CASSMGQGATNEKLFF. CDR3 DNA: TGTGCCAGCAGCATGGGACAGGGCGCAACTAATGAAAAACTGTTTTTT.

This clone is a singleton in its sample. The chain is built from TRBV5-1 and TRBJ2-3; TRBD2 aligns across 7 bases. The junction had 13 bases not matched to a gene; V was cut back by 6 bases and J by 0 bases. The length of the CDR3 is 17 residues. Germline V lookup: CDR1 SGHRS, CDR2 YFSETQ. The CDR3: CASTSWSSGSSTDTQYF. As DNA, the CDR3 is TGCGCCAGCACCTCCTGGTCTAGCGGATCTAGCACAGATACGCAGTATTTT.

J is TRBJ1-1 and V is TRBV6-9; tentatively, D is TRBD1 (6 bases). Trimming took off 3 bases at V and 4 bases at J, with 12 bases between the two ends. Germline assignment: CDR1 MNHGY and CDR2 SVAAGI. The CDR3 contains 14 residues. The CDR3 loop is CASSYGGLGTEAFF. CDR3 nucleotides: TGTGCCAGCAGTTACGGGGGCTTAGGCACTGAAGCTTTCTTT.

The CDR3 loop is CASGDVSNTGELFF. DNA for the CDR3: TGTGCCAGCGGGGACGTCTCGAACACCGGGGAGCTGTTTTTT. The chain couples TRBV7-9 to TRBJ2-2, with D perhaps matching TRBD1 or TRBD2 (5 bases each). Trimming took 8 bases from V and 0 from J, leaving 10 bases between them. The CDR3 consists of 14 residues. Germline CDR1 reads SEHNR; CDR2 reads FQNEAQ (reference sequence). Looking up the rest from reference TRBV7-9 and TRBJ2-2 gives the full variable domain: DTGVSQNPRHKITKRGQNVTFRCDPISEHNRLYWYRQTLGQGPEFLTYFQNEAQLEKSRLLSDRFSAERPKGSFSTLEIQRTEQGDSAMYLCASGDVSNTGELFFGEGSRLTVL.

This clone was seen a handful of times. The junction departs from germline at one end; a sequencing error may be responsible. The chain has TRBV7-7 and TRBJ1-1; no reliable D call. CDR1 SSHAT and CDR2 FNYEAQ come from the germline V gene (reference sequence). The CDR3 contains 13 residues. The CDR3 coding sequence is TGTGCTAGCAGCTCTAACAGGAACACTGAAGCTTTCTTT. It specifies CASSSNRNTEAFF.

The chain links TRBV9 to TRBJ1-6, with D tentatively TRBD1 (5 bases). The CDR3 has 14 residues. Germline CDR1 reads SGDLS; CDR2 reads YYNGEE. V gave up 3 bases and J gave up 7 bases, with 11 bases separating them. The CDR3 DNA follows: TGTGCCAGCAGCGCCGGGACCGGGAATTCACCCCTCCACTTT. Residues: CASSAGTGNSPLHF.

The V call is TRBV4-1, the J call TRBJ1-2; TRBD1 might be the D (5 bases). The germline V gene encodes CDR1 MGHRA and CDR2 YSYEKL. The CDR3 spans 14 residues. V was shortened by 0 bases and J by 4 bases, with 9 bases between the two germline ends. CDR3 in amino acids: CASSQDGGLYGYTF. DNA of the CDR3: TGCGCCAGCAGCCAAGATGGGGGACTCTATGGCTACACCTTC.

The rearrangement links TRBV11-2 to TRBJ1-1; D is unresolved. V lost 2 bases, J lost 0 bases, and 7 bases lay in between. CDR1 and CDR2 (germline): SGHAT, FQNNGV. The length of the CDR3 is 14 residues. This chain's CDR3 is CASSLSGVNTEAFF. The CDR3 nucleotides read TGTGCCAGCAGCTTAAGTGGAGTGAACACTGAAGCTTTCTTT.

This sequence joins TRBV28 and TRBJ1-4; D is possibly TRBD1 (6 bases). Trimming stripped 8 bases from V and 6 bases from J, with 19 bases between. Germline CDR1 is MDHEN and CDR2 is SYDVKM. The CDR3 extends over 15 amino acids. The chain's CDR3 is CASSGRDTNHEKLFF. The CDR3 DNA reads TGTGCCAGCTCAGGCAGGGACACCAATCATGAAAAACTGTTTTTT.

The DNA for the CDR3 is TGTGCCAGCAGCGTAGAGCAGGGAACAGGTGCCACTGAAGCTTTCTTT. Translated, it gives CASSVEQGTGATEAFF. This chain uses TRBV9 with TRBJ1-1; tentative D call: TRBD1 (5 bases). The germline V gene encodes CDR1 SGDLS and CDR2 YYNGEE. This CDR3 has 16 residues. V lost 0 bases, J lost 4 bases, and 16 bases lay in between.

This clone was found a few times. The chain joins TRBV13 to TRBJ1-1; unclear D gene. The CDR3 runs to 15 residues. Germline V lookup: CDR1 PRHDT, CDR2 FYEKMQ (reference sequence). The germline V and J ends were trimmed by 10 bases and 6 bases, with 24 bases remaining between them. The CDR3 region has the DNA TGTGCCACTTGGGCCAGTGGGATAAGTGGGTCTGAAGCTTTCTTT. Protein sequence: CATWASGISGSEAFF.

The genes are TRBV7-9 and TRBJ2-5; 8 bases match TRBD2. The germline gives CDR1 SEHNR, CDR2 FQNEAQ (reference sequence). J gave up 2 bases and V 3 bases, and 8 bases lay outside the gene matches. The CDR3 length is 16 residues. The CDR3 DNA sequence: TGTGCCAGCAGCTTTAGCGGGGCGGCCTCACAAGAGACCCAGTACTTC. Protein: CASSFSGAASQETQYF.